This T cell receptor beta chain was sequenced during a study of blood T cell repertoires in COVID-19. Study at large: Researchers got acute and convalescent COVID-19 samples from the United States, Italy and Spain.

The CDR3 runs to 15 residues. V gave up 4 bases and J gave up 4 bases; unmatched junction bases: 7. Germline V gene sequence: CDR1 SGHRS, CDR2 YFSETQ. The protocol was immunoSEQ multiplex PCR, while the TCRdb copy is restricted to in-frame clones and leaves out a portion. Among over 200,000 clones listed, around three quarters were seen once. This clonotype was obtained from an elderly woman with acute or convalescent COVID-19. The sample consisted of peripheral blood. The V call is TRBV5-1, the J call TRBJ2-1, with 8 positions matching TRBD2. CDR3 sequence: CASSALAELYNEQFF. The CDR3 DNA reads as TGCGCCAGCAGCGCACTAGCGGAGCTTTACAATGAGCAGTTCTTC.